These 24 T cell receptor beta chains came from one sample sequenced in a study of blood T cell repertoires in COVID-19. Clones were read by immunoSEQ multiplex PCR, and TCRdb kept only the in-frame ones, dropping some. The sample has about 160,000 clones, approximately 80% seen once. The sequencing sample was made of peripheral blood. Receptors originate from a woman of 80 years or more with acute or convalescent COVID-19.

In DNA form, the CDR3 reads TGCACCAGCAGCCAGGGGCAGGGAAATGGCTACACCTTC. It specifies CTSSQGQGNGYTF. The chain carries TRBV1 and TRBJ1-2; the tabulated D call, TRBD1, remains unverified against the DNA. TRBV1 corresponds to a pseudogene. The CDR3 consists of 13 residues.

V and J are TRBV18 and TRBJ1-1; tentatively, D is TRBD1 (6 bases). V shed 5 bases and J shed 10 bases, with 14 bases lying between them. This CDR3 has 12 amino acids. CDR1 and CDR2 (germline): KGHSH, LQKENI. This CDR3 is CASSLKGGGAFF. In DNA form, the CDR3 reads TGTGCCAGCTCATTAAAAGGGGGGGGAGCTTTCTTT.

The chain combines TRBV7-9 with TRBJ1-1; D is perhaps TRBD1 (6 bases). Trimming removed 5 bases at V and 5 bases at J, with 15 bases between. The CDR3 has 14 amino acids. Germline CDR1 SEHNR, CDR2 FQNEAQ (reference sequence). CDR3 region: CASSGQQGGTEAFF. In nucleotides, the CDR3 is TGTGCCAGCAGCGGACAACAGGGTGGAACTGAAGCTTTCTTT. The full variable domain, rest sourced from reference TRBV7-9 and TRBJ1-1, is DTGVSQNPRHKITKRGQNVTFRCDPISEHNRLYWYRQTLGQGPEFLTYFQNEAQLEKSRLLSDRFSAERPKGSFSTLEIQRTEQGDSAMYLCASSGQQGGTEAFFGQGTRLTVV.

This chain's CDR3 is CAYTTGTGAALQHF. As DNA, the CDR3 is TGTGCCTACACCACCGGGACAGGGGCCGCGCTCCAGCATTTT. The chain recombines TRBV30 with TRBJ1-5; TRBD1 matches 10 bases. The CDR3 covers 14 residues. With V trimmed by 7 bases and J by 12 bases, 15 bases remained unmatched. CDR1 and CDR2 from the germline V gene are GTSNPN and SVGIG (reference sequence).

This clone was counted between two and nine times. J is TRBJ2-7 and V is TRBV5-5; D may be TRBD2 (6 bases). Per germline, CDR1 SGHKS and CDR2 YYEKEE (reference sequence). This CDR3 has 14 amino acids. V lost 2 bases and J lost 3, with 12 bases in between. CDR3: CASSFGGSDYEQYF. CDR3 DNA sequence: TGTGCCAGCAGCTTTGGAGGGTCCGACTACGAGCAGTACTTC.

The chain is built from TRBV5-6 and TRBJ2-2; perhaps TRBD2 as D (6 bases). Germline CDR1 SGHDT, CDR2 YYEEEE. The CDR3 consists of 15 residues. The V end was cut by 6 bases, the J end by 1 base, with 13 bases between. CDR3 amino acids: CASTSVGGNTGELFF. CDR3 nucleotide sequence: TGTGCCAGCACCTCGGTGGGGGGGAACACCGGGGAGCTGTTTTTT.

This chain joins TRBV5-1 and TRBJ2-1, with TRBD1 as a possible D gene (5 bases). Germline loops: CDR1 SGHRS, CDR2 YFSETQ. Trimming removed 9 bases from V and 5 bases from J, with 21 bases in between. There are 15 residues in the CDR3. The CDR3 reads CATSPRGRDNNEQFF. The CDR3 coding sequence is TGCGCCACTTCCCCCCGAGGCAGGGATAACAATGAGCAGTTCTTC.

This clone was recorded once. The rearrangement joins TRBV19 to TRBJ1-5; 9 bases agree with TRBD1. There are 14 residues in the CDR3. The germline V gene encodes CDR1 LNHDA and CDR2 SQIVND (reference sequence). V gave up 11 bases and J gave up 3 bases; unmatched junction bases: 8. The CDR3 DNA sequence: TGTGCCGGGGGGCCACAGGGGGCCAATCAGCCCCAGCATTTT. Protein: CAGGPQGANQPQHF. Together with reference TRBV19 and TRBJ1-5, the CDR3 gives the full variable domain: DGGITQSPKYLFRKEGQNVTLSCEQNLNHDAMYWYRQDPGQGLRLIYYSQIVNDFQKGDIAEGYSVSREKKESFPLTVTSAQKNPTAFYLCAGGPQGANQPQHFGDGTRLSIL.

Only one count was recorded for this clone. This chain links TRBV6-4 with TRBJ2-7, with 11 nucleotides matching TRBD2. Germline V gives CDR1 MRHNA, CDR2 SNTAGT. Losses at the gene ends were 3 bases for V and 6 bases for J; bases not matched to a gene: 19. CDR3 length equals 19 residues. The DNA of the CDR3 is TGTGCCAGCAGTGATTACCCATCCCTGACTAGCGGGGAGTCTTGCGAGCAGTACTTC. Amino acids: CASSDYPSLTSGESCEQYF.

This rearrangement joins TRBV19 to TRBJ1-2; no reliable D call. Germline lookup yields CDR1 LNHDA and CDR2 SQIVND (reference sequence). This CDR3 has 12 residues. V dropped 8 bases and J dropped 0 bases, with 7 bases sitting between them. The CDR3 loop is CASESANYGYTF. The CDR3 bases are TGTGCCAGTGAATCAGCTAACTATGGCTACACCTTC.

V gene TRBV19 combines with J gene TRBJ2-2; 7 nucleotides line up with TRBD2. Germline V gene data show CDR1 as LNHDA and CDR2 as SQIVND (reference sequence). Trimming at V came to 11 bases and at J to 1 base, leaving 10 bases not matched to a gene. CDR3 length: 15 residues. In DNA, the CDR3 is TGTGCCTCTAAAGTAGGGACTATGAACACCGGGGAGCTGTTTTTT. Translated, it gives CASKVGTMNTGELFF.

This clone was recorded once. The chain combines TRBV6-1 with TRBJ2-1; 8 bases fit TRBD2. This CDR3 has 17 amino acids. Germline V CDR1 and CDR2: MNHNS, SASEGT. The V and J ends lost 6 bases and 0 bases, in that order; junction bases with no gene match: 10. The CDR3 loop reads CASRELSGTSSYNEQFF. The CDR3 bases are TGTGCCAGCAGAGAACTTAGCGGGACAAGCTCCTACAATGAGCAGTTCTTC.

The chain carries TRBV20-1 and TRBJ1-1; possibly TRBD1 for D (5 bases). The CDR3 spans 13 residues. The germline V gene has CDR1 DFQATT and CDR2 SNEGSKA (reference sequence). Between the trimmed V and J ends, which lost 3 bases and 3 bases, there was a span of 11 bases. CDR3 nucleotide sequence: TGCAGTGCTAGTCAGGGCTTGTACACTGAAGCTTTCTTT. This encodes CSASQGLYTEAFF.

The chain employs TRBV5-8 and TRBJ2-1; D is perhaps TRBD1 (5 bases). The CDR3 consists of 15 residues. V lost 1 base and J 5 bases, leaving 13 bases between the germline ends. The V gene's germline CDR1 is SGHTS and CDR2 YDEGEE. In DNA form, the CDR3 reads TGTGCCAGCAGCTTGTCGAGCAGGGCTAACAATGAGCAGTTCTTC. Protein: CASSLSSRANNEQFF.

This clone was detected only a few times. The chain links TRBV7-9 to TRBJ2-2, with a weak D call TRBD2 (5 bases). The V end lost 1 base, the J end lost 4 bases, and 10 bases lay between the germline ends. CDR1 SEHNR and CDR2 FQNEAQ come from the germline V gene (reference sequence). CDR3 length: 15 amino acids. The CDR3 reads CASSLGVRGTGELFF. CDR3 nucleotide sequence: TGTGCCAGCAGCTTAGGGGTCCGGGGCACCGGGGAGCTGTTTTTT.

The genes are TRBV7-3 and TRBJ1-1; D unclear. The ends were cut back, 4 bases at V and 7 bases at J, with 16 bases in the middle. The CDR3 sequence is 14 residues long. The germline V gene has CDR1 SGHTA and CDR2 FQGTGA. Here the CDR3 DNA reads TGTGCCAGCAGCTCGAATGGTGGTGCGAGTGAAGCTTTCTTT. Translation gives CASSSNGGASEAFF.

In DNA form, the CDR3 reads TGTGCCAGCAGCTCAGTCTTGGAAAAACTGTTTTTT. Encoded protein: CASSSVLEKLFF. V gene TRBV28 combines with J gene TRBJ1-4; no reliable D call. With 6 bases removed from V and 8 bases from J, the gap between germline ends came to 10 bases. The CDR3 covers 12 residues. CDR1 and CDR2 (germline): MDHEN, SYDVKM.

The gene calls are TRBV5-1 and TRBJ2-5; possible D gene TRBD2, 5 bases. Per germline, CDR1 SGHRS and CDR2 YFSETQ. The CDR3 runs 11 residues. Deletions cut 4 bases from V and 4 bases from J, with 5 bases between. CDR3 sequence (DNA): TGCGCCAGCAGCCGGGGAGAGACCCAGTACTTC. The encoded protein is CASSRGETQYF.

The CDR3 sequence is CASSFRGRASNEQFF. The CDR3 coding sequence is TGTGCCAGCAGCTTTCGGGGGAGGGCCAGCAATGAGCAGTTCTTC. This chain connects TRBV5-6 to TRBJ2-1, with 7 bases aligning to TRBD2. The CDR3 length is 15 residues. CDR1 SGHDT and CDR2 YYEEEE come from the germline V gene. V trimming: 2 bases; J trimming: 6 bases; junction bases outside the gene matches: 8. The entire variable domain, with the rest obtained from reference TRBV5-6 and TRBJ2-1, is as follows: DAGVTQSPTHLIKTRGQQVTLRCSPKSGHDTVSWYQQALGQGPQFIFQYYEEEERQRGNFPDRFSGHQFPNYSSELNVNALLLGDSALYLCASSFRGRASNEQFFGPGTRLTVL.

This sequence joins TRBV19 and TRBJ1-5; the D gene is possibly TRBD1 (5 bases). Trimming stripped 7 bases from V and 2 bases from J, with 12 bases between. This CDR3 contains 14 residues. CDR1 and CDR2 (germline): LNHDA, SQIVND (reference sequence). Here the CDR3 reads CASIPRGGNQPQHF. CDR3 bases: TGTGCCAGTATCCCCCGGGGGGGCAATCAGCCCCAGCATTTT. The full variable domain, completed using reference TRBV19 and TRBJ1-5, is DGGITQSPKYLFRKEGQNVTLSCEQNLNHDAMYWYRQDPGQGLRLIYYSQIVNDFQKGDIAEGYSVSREKKESFPLTVTSAQKNPTAFYLCASIPRGGNQPQHFGDGTRLSIL.

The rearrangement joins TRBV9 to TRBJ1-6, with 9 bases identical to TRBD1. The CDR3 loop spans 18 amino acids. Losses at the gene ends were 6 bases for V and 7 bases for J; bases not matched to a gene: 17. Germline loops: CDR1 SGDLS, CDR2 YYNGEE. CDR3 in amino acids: CASTPDQGTGLENSPLHF. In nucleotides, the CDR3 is TGTGCCAGCACCCCCGATCAAGGGACAGGGCTAGAAAATTCACCCCTCCACTTT.

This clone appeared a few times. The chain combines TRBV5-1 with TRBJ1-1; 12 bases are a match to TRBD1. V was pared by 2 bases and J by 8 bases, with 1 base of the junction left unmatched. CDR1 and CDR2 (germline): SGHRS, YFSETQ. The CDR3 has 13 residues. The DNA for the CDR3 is TGCGCCAGCAGCTTAGGGACAGGGGGCGAAGCTTTCTTT. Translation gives CASSLGTGGEAFF.

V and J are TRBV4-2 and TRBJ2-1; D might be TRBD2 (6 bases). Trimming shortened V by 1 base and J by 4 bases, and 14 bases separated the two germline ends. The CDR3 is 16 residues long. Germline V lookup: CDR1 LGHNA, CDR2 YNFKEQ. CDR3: CASSQGVLAPYNEQFF. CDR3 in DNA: TGTGCCAGCAGCCAAGGTGTCCTAGCGCCATACAATGAGCAGTTCTTC.

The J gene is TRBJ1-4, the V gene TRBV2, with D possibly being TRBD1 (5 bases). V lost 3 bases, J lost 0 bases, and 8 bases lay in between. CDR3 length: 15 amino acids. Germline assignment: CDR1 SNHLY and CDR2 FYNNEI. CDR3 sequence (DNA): TGTGCCAGCAGTGAGGGGGGAGCAACTAATGAAAAACTGTTTTTT. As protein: CASSEGGATNEKLFF.